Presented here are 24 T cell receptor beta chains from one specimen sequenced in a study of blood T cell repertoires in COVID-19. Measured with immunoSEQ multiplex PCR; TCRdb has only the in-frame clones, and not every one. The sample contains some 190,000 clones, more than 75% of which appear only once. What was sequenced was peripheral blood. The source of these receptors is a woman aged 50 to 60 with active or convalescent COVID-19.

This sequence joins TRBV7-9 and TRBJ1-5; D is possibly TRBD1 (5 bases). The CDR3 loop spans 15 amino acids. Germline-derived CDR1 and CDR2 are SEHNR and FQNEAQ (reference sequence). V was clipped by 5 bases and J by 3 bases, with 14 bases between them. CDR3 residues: CASSPTGGFNQPQHF. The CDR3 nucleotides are TGTGCCAGCAGCCCCACAGGTGGCTTCAATCAGCCCCAGCATTTT.

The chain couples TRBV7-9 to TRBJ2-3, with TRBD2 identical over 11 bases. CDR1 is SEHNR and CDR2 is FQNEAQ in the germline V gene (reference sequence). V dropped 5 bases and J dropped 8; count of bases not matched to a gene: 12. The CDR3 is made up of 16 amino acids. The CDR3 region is CASSPRLAGSPATQYF. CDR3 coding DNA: TGTGCCAGCAGCCCCCGACTAGCGGGATCTCCGGCTACGCAGTATTTT. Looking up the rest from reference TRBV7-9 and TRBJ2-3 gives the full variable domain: DTGVSQNPRHKITKRGQNVTFRCDPISEHNRLYWYRQTLGQGPEFLTYFQNEAQLEKSRLLSDRFSAERPKGSFSTLEIQRTEQGDSAMYLCASSPRLAGSPATQYFGPGTRLTVL.

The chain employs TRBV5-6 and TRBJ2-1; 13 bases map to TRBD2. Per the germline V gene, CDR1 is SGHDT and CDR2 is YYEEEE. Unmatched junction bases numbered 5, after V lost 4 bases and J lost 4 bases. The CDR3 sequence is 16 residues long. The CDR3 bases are TGTGCCAGCAGCCTGGAGGGACTAGCGGGGTACAATGAGCAGTTCTTC. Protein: CASSLEGLAGYNEQFF.

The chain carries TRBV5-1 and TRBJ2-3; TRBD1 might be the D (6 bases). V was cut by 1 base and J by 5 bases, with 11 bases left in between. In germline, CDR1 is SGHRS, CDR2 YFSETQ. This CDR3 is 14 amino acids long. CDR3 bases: TGCGCCAGCAGCTTGTCAGGGGAAGTAGATACGCAGTATTTT. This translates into CASSLSGEVDTQYF.

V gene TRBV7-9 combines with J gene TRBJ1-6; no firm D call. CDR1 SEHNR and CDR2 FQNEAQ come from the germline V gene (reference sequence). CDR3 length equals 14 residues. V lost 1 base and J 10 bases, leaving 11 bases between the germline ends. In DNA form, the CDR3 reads TGTGCCAGCAGCTTAGACTGGGTGAGGTCACCCCTCCACTTT. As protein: CASSLDWVRSPLHF.

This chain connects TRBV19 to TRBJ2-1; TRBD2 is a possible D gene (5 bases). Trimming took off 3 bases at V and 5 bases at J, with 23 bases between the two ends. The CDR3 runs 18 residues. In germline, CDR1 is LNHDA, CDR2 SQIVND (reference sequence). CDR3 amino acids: CASSIRRGIAYEDNEQFF. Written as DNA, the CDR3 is TGTGCCAGTAGTATCAGGAGAGGGATCGCCTATGAGGACAATGAGCAGTTCTTC.

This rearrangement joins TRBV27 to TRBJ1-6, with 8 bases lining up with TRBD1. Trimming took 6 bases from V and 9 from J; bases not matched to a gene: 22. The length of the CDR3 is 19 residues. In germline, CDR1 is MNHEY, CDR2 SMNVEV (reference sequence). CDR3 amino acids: CASSVISGGEVLVSSPLHF. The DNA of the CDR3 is TGTGCCAGCAGCGTCATATCAGGGGGCGAGGTTCTCGTTAGTTCACCCCTCCACTTT.

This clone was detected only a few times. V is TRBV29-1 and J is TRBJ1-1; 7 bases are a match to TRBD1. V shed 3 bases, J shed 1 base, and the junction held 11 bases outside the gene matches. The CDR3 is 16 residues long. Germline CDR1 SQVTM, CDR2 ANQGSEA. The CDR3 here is CSVDRTTGVRNTEAFF. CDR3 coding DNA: TGCAGCGTTGACCGCACTACAGGGGTGAGGAACACTGAAGCTTTCTTT.

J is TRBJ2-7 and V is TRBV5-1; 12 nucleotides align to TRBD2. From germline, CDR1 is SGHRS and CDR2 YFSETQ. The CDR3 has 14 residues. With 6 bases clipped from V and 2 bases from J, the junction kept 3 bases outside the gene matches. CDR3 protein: CASTTSGGPYEQYF. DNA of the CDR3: TGCGCCAGCACTACTAGCGGGGGGCCCTACGAGCAGTACTTC.

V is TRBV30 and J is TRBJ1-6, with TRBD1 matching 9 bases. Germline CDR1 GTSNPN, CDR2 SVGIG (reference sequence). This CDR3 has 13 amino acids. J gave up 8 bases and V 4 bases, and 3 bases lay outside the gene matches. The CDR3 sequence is CAWTRDRDSPLHF. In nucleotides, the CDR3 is TGTGCCTGGACCCGGGACAGGGATTCACCCCTCCACTTT. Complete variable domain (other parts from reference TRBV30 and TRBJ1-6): SQTIHQWPATLVQPVGSPLSLECTVEGTSNPNLYWYRQAAGRGLQLLFYSVGIGQISSEVPQNLSASRPQDRQFILSSKKLLLSDSGFYLCAWTRDRDSPLHFGNGTRLTVT.

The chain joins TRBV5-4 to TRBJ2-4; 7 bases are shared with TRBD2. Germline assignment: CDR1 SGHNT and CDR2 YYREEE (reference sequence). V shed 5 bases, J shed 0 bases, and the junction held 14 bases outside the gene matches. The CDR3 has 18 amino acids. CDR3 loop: CASRSELAFTVAKNIQYF. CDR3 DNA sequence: TGTGCCAGCAGGTCGGAACTAGCGTTCACCGTAGCCAAAAACATTCAGTACTTC.

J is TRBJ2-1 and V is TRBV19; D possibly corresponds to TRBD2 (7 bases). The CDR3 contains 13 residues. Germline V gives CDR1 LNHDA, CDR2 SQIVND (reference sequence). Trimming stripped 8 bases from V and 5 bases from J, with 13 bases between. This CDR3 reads CASDGGGHNEQFF. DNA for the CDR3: TGTGCCAGTGATGGCGGGGGCCACAATGAGCAGTTCTTC.

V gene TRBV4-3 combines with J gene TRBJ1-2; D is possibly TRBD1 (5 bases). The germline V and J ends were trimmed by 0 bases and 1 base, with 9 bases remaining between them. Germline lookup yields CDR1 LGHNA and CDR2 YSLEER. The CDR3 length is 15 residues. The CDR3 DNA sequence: TGCGCCAGCAGCCAAGACCGACAGCTTAACTATGGCTACACCTTC. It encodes CASSQDRQLNYGYTF.

As DNA, the CDR3 is TGCGCCAGCAGCTTAGGTACTAGCGGGGGCCGGGAGGAGTTCTTC. Translated, it gives CASSLGTSGGREEFF. This sequence joins TRBV5-1 and TRBJ2-1; TRBD2 aligns across 11 bases. The CDR3 covers 15 residues. From germline, CDR1 is SGHRS and CDR2 YFSETQ. V lost 2 bases, J lost 14 bases, and 12 bases stayed unmatched. The variable domain in full, completed from reference TRBV5-1 and TRBJ2-1, reads KAGVTQTPRYLIKTRGQQVTLSCSPISGHRSVSWYQQTPGQGLQFLFEYFSETQRNKGNFPGRFSGRQFSNSRSEMNVSTLELGDSALYLCASSLGTSGGREEFFGPGTRLTVL.

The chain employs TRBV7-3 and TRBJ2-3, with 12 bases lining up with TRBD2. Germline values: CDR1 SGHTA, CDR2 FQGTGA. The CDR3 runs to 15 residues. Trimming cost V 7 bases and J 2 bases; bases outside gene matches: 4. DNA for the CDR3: TGTGCCAGCACCCTAGCGGGAGGGATCACAGATACGCAGTATTTT. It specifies CASTLAGGITDTQYF. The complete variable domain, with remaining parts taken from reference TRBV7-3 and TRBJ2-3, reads GAGVSQTPSNKVTEKGKYVELRCDPISGHTALYWYRQSLGQGPEFLIYFQGTGAADDSGLPNDRFFAVRPEGSVSTLKIQRTERGDSAVYLCASTLAGGITDTQYFGPGTRLTVL.

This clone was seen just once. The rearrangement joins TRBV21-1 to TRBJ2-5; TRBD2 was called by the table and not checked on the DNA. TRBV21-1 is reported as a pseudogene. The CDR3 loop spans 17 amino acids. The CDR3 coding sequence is TGTGCCAGCAGCAAAGCGCTGGCGCGGGCCCGTCAAGAGACCCAGTACTTC. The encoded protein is CASSKALARARQETQYF.

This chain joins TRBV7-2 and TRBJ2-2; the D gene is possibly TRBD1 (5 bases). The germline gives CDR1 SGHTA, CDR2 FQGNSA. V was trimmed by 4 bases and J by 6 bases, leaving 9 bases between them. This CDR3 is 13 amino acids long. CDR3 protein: CASSSTGAGELFF. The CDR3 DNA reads TGTGCCAGCAGCTCCACAGGTGCCGGGGAGCTGTTTTTT.

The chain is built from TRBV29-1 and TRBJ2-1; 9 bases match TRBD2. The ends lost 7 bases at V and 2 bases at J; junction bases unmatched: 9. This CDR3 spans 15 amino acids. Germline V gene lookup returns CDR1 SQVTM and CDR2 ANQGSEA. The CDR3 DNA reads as TGCAGCGCTGCTCCTAGCGGGATTGCCTACAATGAGCAGTTCTTC. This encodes CSAAPSGIAYNEQFF.

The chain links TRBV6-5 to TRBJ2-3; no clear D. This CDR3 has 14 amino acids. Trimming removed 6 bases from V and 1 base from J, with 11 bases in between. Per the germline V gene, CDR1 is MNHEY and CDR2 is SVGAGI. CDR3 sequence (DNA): TGTGCCAGCAGCCAGGCGACCGGCACAGATACGCAGTATTTT. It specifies CASSQATGTDTQYF.

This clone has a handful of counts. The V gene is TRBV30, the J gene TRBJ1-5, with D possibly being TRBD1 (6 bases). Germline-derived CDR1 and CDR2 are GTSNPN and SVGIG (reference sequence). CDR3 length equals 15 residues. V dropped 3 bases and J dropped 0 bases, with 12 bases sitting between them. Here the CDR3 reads CAWSGQTISNQPQHF. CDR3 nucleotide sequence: TGTGCCTGGAGCGGACAGACAATTAGCAATCAGCCCCAGCATTTT.

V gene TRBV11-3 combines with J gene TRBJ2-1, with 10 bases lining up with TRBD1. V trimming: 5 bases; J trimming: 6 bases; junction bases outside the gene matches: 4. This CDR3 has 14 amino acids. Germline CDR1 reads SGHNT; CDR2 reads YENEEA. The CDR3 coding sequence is TGTGCCAGCAGCCGGGGACAGGGGAGCAATGAGCAGTTCTTC. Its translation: CASSRGQGSNEQFF.

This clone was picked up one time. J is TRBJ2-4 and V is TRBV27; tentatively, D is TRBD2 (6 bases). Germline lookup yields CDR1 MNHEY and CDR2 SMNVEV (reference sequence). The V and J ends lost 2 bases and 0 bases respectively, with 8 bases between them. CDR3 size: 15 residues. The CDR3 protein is CASSLAGLAKNIQYF. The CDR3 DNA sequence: TGTGCCAGCAGTTTAGCGGGACTAGCCAAAAACATTCAGTACTTC.

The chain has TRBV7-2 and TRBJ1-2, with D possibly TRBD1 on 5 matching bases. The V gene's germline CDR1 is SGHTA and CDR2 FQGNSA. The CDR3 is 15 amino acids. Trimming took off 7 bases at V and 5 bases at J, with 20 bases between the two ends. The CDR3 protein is CASTPSGSRAYGYTF. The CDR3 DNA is TGTGCCAGCACCCCCAGCGGGAGCAGGGCTTATGGCTACACCTTC.

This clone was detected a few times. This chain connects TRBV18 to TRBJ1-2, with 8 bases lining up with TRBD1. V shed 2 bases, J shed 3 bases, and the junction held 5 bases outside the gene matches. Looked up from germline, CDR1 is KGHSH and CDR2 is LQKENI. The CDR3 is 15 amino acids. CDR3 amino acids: CASSPAGQGDYGYTF. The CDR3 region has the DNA TGTGCCAGCTCACCAGCTGGACAGGGTGACTATGGCTACACCTTC.